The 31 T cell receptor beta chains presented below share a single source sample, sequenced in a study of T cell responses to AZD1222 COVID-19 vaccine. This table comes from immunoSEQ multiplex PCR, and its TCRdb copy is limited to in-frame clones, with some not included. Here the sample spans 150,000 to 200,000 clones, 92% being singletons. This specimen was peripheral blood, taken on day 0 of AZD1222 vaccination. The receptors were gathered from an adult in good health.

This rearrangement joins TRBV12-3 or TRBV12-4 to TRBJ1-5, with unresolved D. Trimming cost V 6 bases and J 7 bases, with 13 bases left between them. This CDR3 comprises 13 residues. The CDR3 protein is CASRGLSGQPQHF. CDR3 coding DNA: TGTGCCAGCAGGGGGTTAAGCGGGCAGCCCCAGCATTTT.

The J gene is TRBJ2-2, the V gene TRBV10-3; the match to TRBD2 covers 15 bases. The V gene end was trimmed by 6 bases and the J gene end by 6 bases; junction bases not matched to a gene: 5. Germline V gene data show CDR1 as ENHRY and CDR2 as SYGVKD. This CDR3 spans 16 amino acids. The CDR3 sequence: CAISLGLAGGPGELFF. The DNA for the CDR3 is TGTGCCATCAGCCTAGGACTAGCGGGAGGGCCCGGGGAGCTGTTTTTT.

The CDR3 is CASSLQGGTSNKQYF. CDR3 DNA: TGTGCCAGCAGCCTCCAGGGAGGGACTAGTAACAAGCAGTACTTC. This chain connects TRBV7-2 to TRBJ2-7, with TRBD2 matching over 8 bases. Germline V gene sequence: CDR1 SGHTA, CDR2 FQGNSA. V trimming: 5 bases; J trimming: 8 bases; junction bases outside the gene matches: 14. The CDR3 spans 15 residues.

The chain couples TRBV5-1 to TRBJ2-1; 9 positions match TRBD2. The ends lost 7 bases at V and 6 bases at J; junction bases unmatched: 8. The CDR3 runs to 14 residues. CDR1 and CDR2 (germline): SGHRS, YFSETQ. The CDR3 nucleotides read TGCGCCAGCCAACTTAGCGGGAGTGCCAATGAGCAGTTCTTC. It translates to CASQLSGSANEQFF. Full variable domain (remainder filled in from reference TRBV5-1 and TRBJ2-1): KAGVTQTPRYLIKTRGQQVTLSCSPISGHRSVSWYQQTPGQGLQFLFEYFSETQRNKGNFPGRFSGRQFSNSRSEMNVSTLELGDSALYLCASQLSGSANEQFFGPGTRLTVL.

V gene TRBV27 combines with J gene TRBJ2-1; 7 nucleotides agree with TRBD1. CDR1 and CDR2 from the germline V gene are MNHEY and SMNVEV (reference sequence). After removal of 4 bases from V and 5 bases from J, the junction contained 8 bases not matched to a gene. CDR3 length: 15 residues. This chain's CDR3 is CASSYRDRANNEQFF. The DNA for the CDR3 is TGTGCCAGCAGTTACCGTGACAGGGCGAACAATGAGCAGTTCTTC.

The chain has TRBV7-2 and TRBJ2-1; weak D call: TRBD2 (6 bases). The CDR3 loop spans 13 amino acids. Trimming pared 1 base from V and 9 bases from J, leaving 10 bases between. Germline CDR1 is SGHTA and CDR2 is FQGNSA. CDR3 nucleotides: TGTGCCAGCAGCTTAGACTGGCGGGGTGAGCAGTTCTTC. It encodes CASSLDWRGEQFF.

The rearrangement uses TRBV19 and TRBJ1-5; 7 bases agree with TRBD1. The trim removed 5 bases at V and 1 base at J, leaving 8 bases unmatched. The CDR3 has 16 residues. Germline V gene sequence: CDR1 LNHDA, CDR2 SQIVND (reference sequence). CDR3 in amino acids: CASSPGRGQSNQPQHF. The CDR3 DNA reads TGTGCCAGTAGTCCCGGGAGGGGGCAGAGCAATCAGCCCCAGCATTTT.

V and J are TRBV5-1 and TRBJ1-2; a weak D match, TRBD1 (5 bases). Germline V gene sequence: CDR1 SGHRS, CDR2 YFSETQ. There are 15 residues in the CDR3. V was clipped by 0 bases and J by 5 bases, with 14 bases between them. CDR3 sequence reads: CASSLGRGAQYGYTF. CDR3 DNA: TGCGCCAGCAGCTTGGGGAGGGGCGCTCAATATGGCTACACCTTC.

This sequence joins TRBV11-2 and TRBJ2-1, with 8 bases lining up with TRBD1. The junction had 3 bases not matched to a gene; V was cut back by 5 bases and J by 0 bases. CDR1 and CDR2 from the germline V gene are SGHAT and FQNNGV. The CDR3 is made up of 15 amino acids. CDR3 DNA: TGTGCCAGCAGCAACAGGGGGAGCTCCTACAATGAGCAGTTCTTC. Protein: CASSNRGSSYNEQFF.

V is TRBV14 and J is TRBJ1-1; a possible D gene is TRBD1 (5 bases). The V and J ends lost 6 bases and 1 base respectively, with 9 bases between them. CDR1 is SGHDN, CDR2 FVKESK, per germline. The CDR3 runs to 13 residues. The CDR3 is CASSRTRNTEAFF. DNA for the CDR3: TGTGCCAGCAGTCGGACAAGGAACACTGAAGCTTTCTTT.

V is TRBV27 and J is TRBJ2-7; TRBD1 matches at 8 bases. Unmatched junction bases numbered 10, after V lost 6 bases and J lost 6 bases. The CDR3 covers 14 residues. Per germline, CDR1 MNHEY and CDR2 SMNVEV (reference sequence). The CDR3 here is CASRRTGRGSEQYF. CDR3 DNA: TGTGCCAGCAGACGGACAGGGAGAGGATCCGAGCAGTACTTC.

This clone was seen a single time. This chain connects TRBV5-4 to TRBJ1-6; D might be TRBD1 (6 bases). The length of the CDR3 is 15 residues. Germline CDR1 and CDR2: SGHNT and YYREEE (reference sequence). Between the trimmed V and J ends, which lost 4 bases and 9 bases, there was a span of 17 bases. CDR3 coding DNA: TGTGCCAGCAGCAACGAACAGGGCCCGGCTTCACCCCTCCACTTT. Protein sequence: CASSNEQGPASPLHF.

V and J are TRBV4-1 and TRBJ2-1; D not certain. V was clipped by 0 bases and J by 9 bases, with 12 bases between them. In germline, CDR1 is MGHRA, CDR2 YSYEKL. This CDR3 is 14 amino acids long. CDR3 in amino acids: CASSQDRVGTEQFF. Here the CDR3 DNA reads TGCGCCAGCAGCCAAGATAGAGTGGGTACTGAGCAGTTCTTC.

The DNA for the CDR3 is TGTGCCAGCAGTCCAGGGATTGGCTACACCTTC. This encodes CASSPGIGYTF. This chain joins TRBV27 and TRBJ1-2, with D possibly being TRBD1 (5 bases). V lost 5 bases, J lost 7 bases, and 8 bases lay in between. CDR1 and CDR2 (germline): MNHEY, SMNVEV (reference sequence). The CDR3 runs to 11 residues.

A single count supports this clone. The CDR3 reads CSASPPSNTEAFF. The CDR3 coding sequence is TGCAGTGCTAGTCCCCCGTCGAACACTGAAGCTTTCTTT. The rearrangement joins TRBV20-1 to TRBJ1-1; D is ambiguous. The germline gives CDR1 DFQATT, CDR2 SNEGSKA (reference sequence). Trimming cost V 3 bases and J 1 base, with 9 bases left between them. The CDR3 loop spans 13 amino acids.

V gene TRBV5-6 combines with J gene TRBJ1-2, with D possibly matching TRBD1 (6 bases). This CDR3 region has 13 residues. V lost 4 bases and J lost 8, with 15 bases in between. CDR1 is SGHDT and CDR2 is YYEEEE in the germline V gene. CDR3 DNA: TGTGCCAGCAGCCTGGACAGAGGATACGGCTACACCTTC. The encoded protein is CASSLDRGYGYTF.

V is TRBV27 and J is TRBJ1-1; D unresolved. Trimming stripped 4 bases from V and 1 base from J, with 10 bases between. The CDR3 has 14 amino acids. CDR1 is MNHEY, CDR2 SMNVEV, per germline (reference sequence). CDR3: CASSSIGGNTEAFF. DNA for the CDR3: TGTGCCAGCAGTTCCATAGGAGGGAACACTGAAGCTTTCTTT.

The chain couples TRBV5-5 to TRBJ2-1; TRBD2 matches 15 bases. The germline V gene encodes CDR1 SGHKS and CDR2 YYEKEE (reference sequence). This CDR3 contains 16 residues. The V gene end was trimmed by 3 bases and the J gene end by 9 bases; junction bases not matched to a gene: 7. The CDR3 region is CASSSLGLAGGSEQFF. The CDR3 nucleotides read TGTGCCAGCAGCTCGTTGGGACTAGCGGGGGGATCTGAGCAGTTCTTC.

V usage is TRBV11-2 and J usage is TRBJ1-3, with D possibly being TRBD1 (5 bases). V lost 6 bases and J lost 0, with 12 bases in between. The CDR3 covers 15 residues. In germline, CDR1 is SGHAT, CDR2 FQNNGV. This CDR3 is CASSIPDSSGNTIYF. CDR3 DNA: TGTGCCAGCAGTATTCCAGACAGCTCTGGAAACACCATATATTTT.

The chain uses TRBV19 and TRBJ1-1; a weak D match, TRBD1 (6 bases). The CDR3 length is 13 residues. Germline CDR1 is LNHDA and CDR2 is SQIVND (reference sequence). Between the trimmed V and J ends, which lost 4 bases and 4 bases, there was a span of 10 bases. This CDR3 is CASSTQGPTEAFF. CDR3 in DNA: TGTGCCAGTAGTACACAGGGTCCCACTGAAGCTTTCTTT.

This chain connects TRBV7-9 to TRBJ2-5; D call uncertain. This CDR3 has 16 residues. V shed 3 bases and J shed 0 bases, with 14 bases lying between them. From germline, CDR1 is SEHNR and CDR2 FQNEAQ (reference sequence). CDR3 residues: CASSFGITADQETQYF. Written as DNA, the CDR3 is TGTGCCAGCAGCTTTGGCATTACAGCTGACCAAGAGACCCAGTACTTC.

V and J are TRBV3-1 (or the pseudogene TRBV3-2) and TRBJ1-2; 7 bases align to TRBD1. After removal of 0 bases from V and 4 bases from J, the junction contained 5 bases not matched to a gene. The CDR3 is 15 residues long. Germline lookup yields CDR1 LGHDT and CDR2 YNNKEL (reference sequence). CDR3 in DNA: TGTGCCAGCAGCCAAGATCCAGGGGGGGCCTATGGCTACACCTTC. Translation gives CASSQDPGGAYGYTF.

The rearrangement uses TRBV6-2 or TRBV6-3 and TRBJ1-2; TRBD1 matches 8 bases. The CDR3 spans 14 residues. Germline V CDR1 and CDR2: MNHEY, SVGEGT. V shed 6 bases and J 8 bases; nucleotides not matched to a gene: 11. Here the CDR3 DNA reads TGTGCCAGCAGCCTCTCCGGACAGGGCTCCGGCTACACCTTC. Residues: CASSLSGQGSGYTF.

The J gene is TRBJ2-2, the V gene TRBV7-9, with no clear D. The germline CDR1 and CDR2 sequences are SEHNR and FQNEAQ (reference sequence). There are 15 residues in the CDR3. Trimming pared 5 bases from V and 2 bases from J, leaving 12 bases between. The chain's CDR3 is CASSREAGNTGELFF. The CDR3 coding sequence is TGTGCCAGCAGCCGTGAGGCTGGCAACACCGGGGAGCTGTTTTTT.

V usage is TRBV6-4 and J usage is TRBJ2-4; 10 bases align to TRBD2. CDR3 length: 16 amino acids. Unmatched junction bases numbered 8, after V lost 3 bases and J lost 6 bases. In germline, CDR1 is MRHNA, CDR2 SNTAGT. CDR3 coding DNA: TGTGCCAGCAGTGAGGAGGCTAGCGGGAGTCCAAACATTCAGTACTTC. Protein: CASSEEASGSPNIQYF.

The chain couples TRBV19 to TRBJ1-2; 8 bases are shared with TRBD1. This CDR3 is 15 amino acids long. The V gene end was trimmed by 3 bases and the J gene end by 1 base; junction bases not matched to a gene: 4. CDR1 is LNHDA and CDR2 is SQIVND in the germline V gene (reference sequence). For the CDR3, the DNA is TGTGCCAGTAGTATCTCGACAGGGGTTAACTATGGCTACACCTTC. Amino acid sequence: CASSISTGVNYGYTF.

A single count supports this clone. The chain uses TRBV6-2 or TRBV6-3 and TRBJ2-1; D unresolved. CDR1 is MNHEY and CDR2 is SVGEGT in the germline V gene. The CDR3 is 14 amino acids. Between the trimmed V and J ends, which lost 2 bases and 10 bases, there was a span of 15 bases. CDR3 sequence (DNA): TGTGCCAGCAGTTACACGGTCGGCAGCCGGGAGCAGTTCTTC. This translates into CASSYTVGSREQFF.

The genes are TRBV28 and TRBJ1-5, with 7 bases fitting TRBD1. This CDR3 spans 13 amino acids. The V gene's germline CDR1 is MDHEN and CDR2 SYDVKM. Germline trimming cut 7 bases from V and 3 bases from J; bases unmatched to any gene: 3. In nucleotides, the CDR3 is TGTGCCAGCACGGGACAGTCCAATCAGCCCCAGCATTTT. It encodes CASTGQSNQPQHF.

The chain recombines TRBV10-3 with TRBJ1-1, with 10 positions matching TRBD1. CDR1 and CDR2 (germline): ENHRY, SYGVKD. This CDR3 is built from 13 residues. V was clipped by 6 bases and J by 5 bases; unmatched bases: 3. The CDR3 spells CAIRDRGATEAFF. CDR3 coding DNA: TGTGCCATCAGGGACAGGGGGGCTACTGAAGCTTTCTTT.

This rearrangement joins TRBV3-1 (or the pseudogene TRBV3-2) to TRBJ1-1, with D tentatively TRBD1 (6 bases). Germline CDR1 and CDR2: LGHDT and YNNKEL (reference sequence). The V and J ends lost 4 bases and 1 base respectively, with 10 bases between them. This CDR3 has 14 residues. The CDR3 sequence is CASSPGHSNTEAFF. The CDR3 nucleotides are TGTGCCAGCAGCCCGGGACACTCGAACACTGAAGCTTTCTTT.

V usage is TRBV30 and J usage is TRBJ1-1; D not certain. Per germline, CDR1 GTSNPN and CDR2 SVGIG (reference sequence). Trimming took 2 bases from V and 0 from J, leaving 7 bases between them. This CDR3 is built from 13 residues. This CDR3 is CAWSLTVNTEAFF. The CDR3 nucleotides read TGTGCCTGGAGTCTTACAGTGAACACTGAAGCTTTCTTT.